This TCR beta chain is from a study of CD8 T cells in ankylosing spondylitis. Each CDR3 protein gets one entry after TCRdb re-called the 5' RACE reads with MiXCR. The sample holds roughly 130,000 distinct CDR3 sequences, 7% to 9% seen once. This clonotype has a count of ten or more. Trimming left V 2 bases short and J 9 bases short, with 5 bases between. CDR1 and CDR2 from the germline V gene are MDHEN and SYDVKM. The CDR3 contains 11 residues. The rearrangement uses TRBV28 and TRBJ2-1; D gene uncertain. The receptor was derived from a male donor with ankylosing spondylitis. Sequencing was carried out using synovial fluid, either unsorted or a sorted T cell fraction (not recorded which). CDR3 sequence (DNA): TGTGCCAGCAGTTTAAGTCGTGAGCAGTTCTTC. Translation gives CASSLSREQFF.